The T cell receptor beta chain described here comes from a study of identical twins (dated by TCRdb to about 2016). Background on the whole study: To test whether fetal clonotypes persist, the study used deep sequencing on TCR alpha and beta repertoires from monozygotic twins, unrelated adults of various ages, and cord blood. Replicate twin experiments were performed at different times using different library preparation protocols to rule out contamination.

The study at large found these results: Compared with coincidental sharing between unrelated individuals, an excess of low generation-probability sequences was observed among out-of-frame TCR alpha sequences shared between twins. The excess sharing between twins in beta out-of-frame sequences was weaker because fewer shared sequences reduced the signal-to-noise ratio. In monozygotic twins, recombination models systematically underestimated out-of-frame TCR alpha sharing, but the models matched the sharing seen between unrelated individuals. Invariant T cells such as MAIT and iNKT could partly confound zero-insertion analyses, though diverse VJ usage argued against this for most clonotypes. Because the same donors could not be followed over many years, the conclusions depended on cross-sectional statistical analysis. Abundant cord blood beta clonotypes had fewer insertions, young adult naive repertoires showed a similar but weaker trend, and memory repertoires showed no such trend.

This clonotype was detected a few times. The antigen it binds to is not known. The record has no base qualities; no much larger clone is one base away. The library was obtained by 5' RACE. The instrument was an Illumina HiSeq 2000. A universal primer binding site was added through template switching, and the final cDNA carried a unique molecular identifier so that TCR cDNA molecules could be counted accurately. Specific primers in the conserved constant-segment region were used to synthesize first-strand cDNA for the TCR alpha and beta chains. To control for contamination, every cDNA library was double barcoded, receiving both a SMART-Mk sample barcode and Illumina barcodes. Two successive PCR steps introduced TruSeq adapter sequences along with Illumina sample barcodes. Sequencing of the TCR alpha and beta cDNA libraries was done on the Illumina HiSeq platform using custom primers. Per the source publication's procedure: Unique molecular identifiers were extracted from raw reads with MiGEC, and CDR3 positions were determined with MiXCR. Recombination models were inferred per individual with the repgenHMM and IGoR tools using an EM algorithm. The analysis of shared clonotypes was done with the tcR package in R, with sharing normalized by the product of cloneset sizes. To study raw recombination free of thymic and clonal selection effects, out-of-frame nonproductive sequences were analyzed. Using fastp trimming at Q25 and MiXCR clonotype assembly, TCRdb reanalyzed the public sequencing data and kept in-frame beta chains. One record per CDR3 amino acid sequence lists the most common genes and DNA. Here the V and J calls rest on TCRdb's processing, not on the authors' analysis. The sample has hundreds of thousands of distinct CDR3 sequences on record, roughly 12% of them singletons. The ten top clones hold about 1.5% of the sample.

CDR1 is given as MGHRA and CDR2 as YSYEKL, both from the germline V gene. V is pruned by 0 bases and J by 4 bases, leaving 19 bases of the junction without a gene match. From the cysteine up to the phenylalanine, the CDR3 has a length of 21 residues. Only the CDR3 region is kept as DNA, spanning 63 bases read in frame from base 1. Every donor in the study was a healthy Caucasian. The twin cohort consisted of three pairs of female monozygotic twins, all aged roughly 18 to 30 years. Peripheral blood mononuclear cells were the source from which RNA for the TCR libraries was isolated. In addition, the sample was reused for a study of yellow fever vaccine responses in identical twins. The second source states: The T cell response to vaccination in identical twins was reported by the authors to appear partly convergent and partly personalized. In the study, vaccine-responding T cell clones were precisely tracked in identical twins.

This sequence was found in a woman under 30 in good health. The sequence links TRBV4-1 to TRBJ2-1; TRBD2 matches 9 bases in the middle. The sequencing input was PBMCs. The CDR3 corresponds to CASSQELLAGLAQGTYNEQFF. The nucleotides are TGCGCCAGCAGCCAAGAACTCCTCGCAGGACTAGCGCAAGGGACGTACAATGAGCAGTTCTTC.